The clone carrying this T cell receptor beta chain has a count of ten or more. The antigen is undetermined. Researchers amplified the TCR beta CDR3 regions from RNA transcripts. The HTBI set primed first-round TCR CDR3 RT-PCR. One entry per CDR3 protein, called by TCRdb with MiXCR from the multiplex PCR reads. The sample lists about 290,000 distinct CDR3 sequences; approximately 18% were seen once. The source of the sample is a study of T cells in Graves' hyperthyroidism and ophthalmopathy. For the study at large: Peripheral blood specimens were obtained at initial diagnosis, prior to any treatment.

The CDR3 is 15 amino acids. The germline gives CDR1 MDHEN, CDR2 SYDVKM. V lost 5 bases and J lost 0; bases outside the gene matches: 7. Study-wide findings and caveats: Among thyroid clonotypes expanded above 0.001, most also appeared in blood.

The study excluded patients with uncontrolled infection, other autoimmune disease, pregnancy or lactation. Diagnostic decisions used clinical symptoms, serum thyroxine and TRAb, thyroid ultrasound and orbital computed tomography. The chain couples TRBV28 to TRBJ2-7, with TRBD1 identical over 7 bases. The sequencing input was blood. The sequence was obtained from a middle-aged man with Graves' ophthalmopathy. Here the CDR3 DNA reads TGTGCCAGCAGTGAGACAGGGATAAGCTCCTACGAGCAGTACTTC. Amino acid sequence: CASSETGISSYEQYF.